This T cell receptor (beta chain) was observed in a study of cytomegalovirus exposure and HLA in healthy donors. General observations from the study: In vitro experiments confirmed that three CMV-associated chains were specific for CMV antigens. With high specificity and sensitivity, the classifier reportedly diagnosed cytomegalovirus status.

Produced via immunoSEQ multiplex PCR; TCRdb's table is partial and in-frame only. Among roughly 200,000 clones listed, roughly 81% were seen once. The germline gives CDR1 MNHNS, CDR2 SASEGT. Germline trimming cut 5 bases from V and 8 bases from J; bases unmatched to any gene: 8. CDR3 length: 14 residues. Concerning this clone itself: What it binds is unknown.

This chain links TRBV6-1 with TRBJ2-1; 8 bases fit TRBD1. The source of this sequence is a woman aged 30 to 39 in good health and CMV-seronegative. The sequencing sample was made of PBMCs. The CDR3: CASSTRTGTYEQFF. CDR3 DNA sequence: TGTGCCAGCAGTACTCGGACAGGGACTTATGAGCAGTTCTTC.